A selection of T cell receptor beta chains follows, all from one sample in a study of T cell changes during pregnancy in multiple sclerosis. Some clones are missing from TCRdb's copy, which holds only in-frame ones; the method was immunoSEQ multiplex PCR. The table shows some 60,000 clones, with 89% occurring only once. The sequences come from peripheral blood, collected after pregnancy. Receptor source: a female donor with multiple sclerosis, enrolled in a pregnancy study. Each CDR3 is given with its conserved first and last residue. D genes are given only for firm matches. Clone size, where shown, is once, few, many, or a class for clones that have expanded.

abundance | j_gene | v_gene | len | d_gene | CDR3nt | CDR3aa
. | TRBJ1-2 | TRBV5-4 | 17 | . | TGTGCCAGCAGCCGACGATGGGAATCAAGCGGGCGCTATGGCTACACCTTC | CASSRRWESSGRYGYTF
. | TRBJ1-2 | TRBV18 | 14 | TRBD1 | TGTGCCAGCTCACCCGGACAGGACCTCTATGGCTACACCTTC | CASSPGQDLYGYTF
. | TRBJ1-4 | TRBV7-2 | 16 | TRBD1 | TGTGCCAGCAGCTTAGGCAGGGACAGACGTTTTGAAAAACTGTTTTTT | CASSLGRDRRFEKLFF
. | TRBJ2-7 | TRBV10-3 | 12 | . | TGTGCCATCAGTCAGGGCTCCTACGAGCAGTACTTC | CAISQGSYEQYF
. | TRBJ2-2 | TRBV7-2 | 14 | . | TGTGCCAGCAGCTACGGACTTAACACCGGGGAGCTGTTTTTT | CASSYGLNTGELFF
once | TRBJ1-1 | TRBV6-6 | 14 | . | TGTGCCATCAGCGTAGACAGCCTGAACACTGAAGCTTTCTTT | CAISVDSLNTEAFF
. | TRBJ1-1 | TRBV6-5 | 16 | . | TGTGCCAGCAGCTACTGGGGGCGGGCCATGAACACTGAAGCTTTCTTT | CASSYWGRAMNTEAFF
. | TRBJ1-1 | TRBV10-2 | 13 | . | TGCGCCAGCAGTGTCGGGGGGAACACTGAAGCTTTCTTT | CASSVGGNTEAFF
. | TRBJ2-1 | TRBV7-3 | 17 | TRBD2 | TGTGCCAGCAGCTTAACCCCTAGCGGGGGGAGCGGTGGAGAGCAGTTCTTC | CASSLTPSGGSGGEQFF
once | TRBJ1-1 | TRBV29-1 | 13 | TRBD1 | TGCAGCGTTGCCGGGACAGGGTACACTGAAGCTTTCTTT | CSVAGTGYTEAFF
. | TRBJ2-7 | TRBV27 | 17 | . | TGTGCCAGCAGTCAACTTCCTCAGGACTCTACCTCCTACGAGCAGTACTTC | CASSQLPQDSTSYEQYF
. | TRBJ1-4 | TRBV6-1 | 15 | . | TGTGCCAGCAGTGAACAAGACAGAATTAATGAAAAACTGTTTTTT | CASSEQDRINEKLFF
. | TRBJ2-5 | TRBV10-3 | 14 | TRBD1 | TGTGCCACCACCAGGGGGCCTTCCCAAGAGACCCAGTACTTC | CATTRGPSQETQYF
few | TRBJ1-6 | TRBV6-6 | 16 | . | TGTGCCAGCAGTTATTATGGGGGCCTCCGAAATTCACCCCTCCACTTT | CASSYYGGLRNSPLHF
once | TRBJ1-4 | TRBV10-3 | 13 | TRBD1 | TGTGCCAGTGCCCGGGACAGGGGTGAAAAACTGTTTTTT | CASARDRGEKLFF
. | TRBJ2-5 | TRBV11-2 | 18 | TRBD1 | TGTGCCAGCAGCTTAGACCCCGCAGCGACAGGGGGCTTGAAGACCCAGTACTTC | CASSLDPAATGGLKTQYF
. | TRBJ2-3 | TRBV9 | 15 | . | TGTGCCAGCAGCGTAGCGGGGTTCGGGGGAGATACGCAGTATTTT | CASSVAGFGGDTQYF
few | TRBJ2-7 | TRBV7-9 | 13 | . | TGTGCCAGCAGCTACAGGGTCTCCTACGAGCAGTACTTC | CASSYRVSYEQYF
. | TRBJ2-3 | TRBV5-4 | 14 | . | TGTGCCAGCAGCCCGGGAAGGCCGGCAGATACGCAGTATTTT | CASSPGRPADTQYF
. | TRBJ2-1 | TRBV4-3 | 18 | . | TGCGCCAGCAGCCAAAGGACTATATGGGAAGTTAGTTACAATGAGCAGTTCTTC | CASSQRTIWEVSYNEQFF